These 26 T cell receptor beta chains originate from one sample sequenced in a study of siplizumab effects on memory and regulatory T cells. Only in-frame clones appear in the TCRdb table, and some are missing; sequencing was by immunoSEQ multiplex PCR. The sample includes approximately 60,000 clones, 79% of them seen just once. Sequenced input: memory CD4+ T cells sorted from blood. The receptors stem from a human donor in good health.

The chain joins TRBV10-3 to TRBJ2-5, with 11 positions matching TRBD1. CDR1 and CDR2 from the germline V gene are ENHRY and SYGVKD. Trimming cost V 4 bases and J 3 bases; bases outside gene matches: 1. CDR3 length: 14 amino acids. The CDR3 spells CAISVGQGEETQYF. The CDR3 nucleotides read TGTGCCATCAGTGTGGGACAGGGGGAAGAGACCCAGTACTTC.

CDR3 residues: CASSPRLAGGADTQYF. The CDR3 nucleotides read TGTGCCAGCAGCCCTAGACTAGCGGGGGGGGCAGATACGCAGTATTTT. This chain joins TRBV7-2 and TRBJ2-3, with 14 bases that match TRBD2. V trimming: 5 bases; J trimming: 4 bases; junction bases outside the gene matches: 5. This CDR3 has 16 residues. Germline CDR1 SGHTA, CDR2 FQGNSA.

The rearrangement links TRBV18 to TRBJ1-1; no clear D. The CDR3 is made up of 14 amino acids. Trimming took 3 bases from V and 1 from J, leaving 9 bases between them. Germline lookup yields CDR1 KGHSH and CDR2 LQKENI. CDR3 region: CASSPEGANTEAFF. The CDR3, as DNA: TGTGCCAGCTCACCGGAAGGTGCGAACACTGAAGCTTTCTTT.

This chain connects TRBV19 to TRBJ1-6; the match to TRBD1 covers 9 bases. Germline loops: CDR1 LNHDA, CDR2 SQIVND (reference sequence). This CDR3 has 17 residues. V lost 7 bases and J lost 7; bases outside the gene matches: 14. This CDR3 reads CASTLETGTGRNSPLHF. CDR3 DNA: TGTGCCAGTACCCTTGAAACCGGGACAGGGAGAAATTCACCCCTCCACTTT.

This clone was seen a few times. At one of its ends the junction is not consistent with the germline gene, which may arise from a read error. The chain couples TRBV6-5 to TRBJ2-7; D gene ambiguous. This CDR3 has 10 amino acids. Germline CDR1 and CDR2: MNHEY and SVGAGI. Here the CDR3 DNA reads TGTGCCAGCAGGTACTACGAGCAGTACTTC. As protein: CASRYYEQYF.

This clone was counted a single time. This sequence joins TRBV27 and TRBJ1-1; 8 nucleotides line up with TRBD1. The J segment lost 11 bases and the V segment lost 5 bases, leaving 28 bases of the junction unmatched. This CDR3 region has 19 residues. The germline V gene encodes CDR1 MNHEY and CDR2 SMNVEV (reference sequence). CDR3 DNA: TGTGCCAGCAGTCCCTACGCATGGGGACAGGAAACCTACCAGAGGTCGGCTTTCTTT. Translated: CASSPYAWGQETYQRSAFF.

The sample holds a few counts of this clone. The chain employs TRBV5-1 and TRBJ2-1; D unclear. Per germline, CDR1 SGHRS and CDR2 YFSETQ. Trimming took 0 bases from V and 3 from J, leaving 7 bases between them. CDR3 length: 14 amino acids. The CDR3 protein is CASSLASDYNEQFF. CDR3 in DNA: TGCGCCAGCAGCTTGGCCTCGGACTACAATGAGCAGTTCTTC.

This clone has a single count. The chain couples TRBV9 to TRBJ2-2; possibly TRBD1 or TRBD2 for D (6 bases each). The CDR3 length is 15 residues. Trimming removed 0 bases from V and 4 bases from J, with 10 bases in between. Germline V gene lookup returns CDR1 SGDLS and CDR2 YYNGEE. The CDR3: CASSVAGGVTGELFF. In DNA, the CDR3 is TGTGCCAGCAGCGTAGCCGGGGGCGTCACCGGGGAGCTGTTTTTT.

This clone was seen a few times. The chain combines TRBV6-1 with TRBJ1-2; unclear D gene. Germline values: CDR1 MNHNS, CDR2 SASEGT. The CDR3 extends over 11 amino acids. The germline V and J ends were trimmed by 7 bases and 6 bases, with 9 bases remaining between them. The CDR3 DNA follows: TGTGCCAGCATGGGCCCACATGGCTACACCTTC. This gives the protein CASMGPHGYTF.

The chain carries TRBV10-3 and TRBJ1-4, with a possible D match to TRBD1 (5 bases). CDR1 is ENHRY and CDR2 is SYGVKD in the germline V gene. The germline V and J ends were trimmed by 2 bases and 8 bases, with 12 bases remaining between them. The CDR3 is made up of 14 amino acids. The CDR3 loop is CAISEGREAEKLFF. CDR3 DNA sequence: TGTGCCATCAGTGAGGGCAGGGAGGCAGAAAAACTGTTTTTT.

This chain joins TRBV27 and TRBJ1-2; D is unresolved. The germline V gene encodes CDR1 MNHEY and CDR2 SMNVEV (reference sequence). The CDR3 is 13 residues long. With 7 bases removed from V and 4 bases from J, the gap between germline ends came to 13 bases. Here the CDR3 DNA reads TGTGCCAGCACCTTAAAGTCCGGCTATGGCTACACCTTC. Encoded protein: CASTLKSGYGYTF.

The V and J genes are TRBV2 and TRBJ2-1; the D is unclear. The CDR3 has 12 residues. In germline, CDR1 is SNHLY, CDR2 FYNNEI. V lost 2 bases, J lost 9 bases, and 8 bases lay in between. The CDR3 DNA is TGTGCCAGCAGTGAATCGGGTAGTGAGCAGTTCTTC. The encoded protein is CASSESGSEQFF.

J is TRBJ1-1 and V is TRBV5-5, with unresolved D. The CDR3 contains 14 residues. Trimming removed 2 bases from V and 0 bases from J, with 8 bases in between. Germline V CDR1 and CDR2: SGHKS, YYEKEE (reference sequence). The CDR3: CASSFFRMNTEAFF. The CDR3 bases are TGTGCCAGCAGCTTTTTCAGAATGAACACTGAAGCTTTCTTT.

This clone was seen once. The J gene is TRBJ2-7, the V gene TRBV9; 13 bases agree with TRBD2. Trimming took 3 bases from V and 4 from J; bases not matched to a gene: 1. CDR1 and CDR2 (germline): SGDLS, YYNGEE. The CDR3 sequence is 14 residues long. The CDR3 reads CASSGTSGGYEQYF. The CDR3 region has the DNA TGTGCCAGCAGCGGGACTAGCGGGGGTTACGAGCAGTACTTC.

The J gene is TRBJ1-3, the V gene TRBV7-9; perhaps TRBD1 as D (6 bases). Germline CDR1 reads SEHNR; CDR2 reads FQNEAQ (reference sequence). The CDR3 sequence is 17 residues long. V was clipped by 2 bases and J by 0 bases, with 14 bases between them. CDR3 DNA sequence: TGTGCCAGCAGCTTATGGGGGGCAGGGCACTCTGGAAACACCATATATTTT. Encoded protein: CASSLWGAGHSGNTIYF.

V usage is TRBV18 and J usage is TRBJ1-1; D unclear. The V and J ends lost 3 bases and 1 base respectively, with 12 bases between them. The CDR3 has 15 residues. CDR1 is KGHSH, CDR2 LQKENI, per germline. The CDR3 DNA follows: TGTGCCAGCTCACCCGGTACCGGGTCGAACACTGAAGCTTTCTTT. Translated, it gives CASSPGTGSNTEAFF.

This clone is labeled as medium-sized (0.01 to 0.1%). The chain uses TRBV9 and TRBJ2-2, with 7 positions matching TRBD2. With 1 base clipped from V and 2 bases from J, the junction kept 5 bases outside the gene matches. This CDR3 is built from 16 residues. Germline lookup yields CDR1 SGDLS and CDR2 YYNGEE. The CDR3 nucleotides read TGTGCCAGCAGCGTAAGGGAGGGACCCAACACCGGGGAGCTGTTTTTT. Residues: CASSVREGPNTGELFF.

The rearrangement uses TRBV7-3 and TRBJ2-2; the D gene is possibly TRBD2 (6 bases). With 2 bases removed from V and 0 bases from J, the gap between germline ends came to 10 bases. Germline values: CDR1 SGHTA, CDR2 FQGTGA. The CDR3 is 16 amino acids. The CDR3 nucleotides read TGTGCCAGCAGCTTACGGACGGGAGCGAACACCGGGGAGCTGTTTTTT. It codes for CASSLRTGANTGELFF.

The chain links TRBV9 to TRBJ1-1; TRBD1 matches at 7 bases. Per the germline V gene, CDR1 is SGDLS and CDR2 is YYNGEE. The ends lost 4 bases at V and 7 bases at J; junction bases unmatched: 10. There are 14 residues in the CDR3. The CDR3 loop reads CASSLRPDRDEAFF. CDR3 bases: TGTGCCAGCAGCCTTCGACCAGACAGGGATGAAGCTTTCTTT.

The chain is built from TRBV10-3 and TRBJ2-2; unclear D gene. The germline V and J ends were trimmed by 2 bases and 1 base, with 5 bases remaining between them. Per the germline V gene, CDR1 is ENHRY and CDR2 is SYGVKD. This CDR3 spans 14 amino acids. DNA of the CDR3: TGTGCCATCAGTGAGACGGTGAACACCGGGGAGCTGTTTTTT. Translating it yields CAISETVNTGELFF.

This clone was seen more than once but under ten times. The rearrangement joins TRBV11-3 to TRBJ2-3; D could derive from TRBD1 or TRBD2 (5 bases each). Between the trimmed V and J ends, which lost 6 bases and 1 base, there was a span of 11 bases. This CDR3 has 14 amino acids. Germline V CDR1 and CDR2: SGHNT, YENEEA. The CDR3 DNA follows: TGTGCCAGCAGTACCCAGGGAGGCACAGATACGCAGTATTTT. Encoded protein: CASSTQGGTDTQYF.

The V call is TRBV6-1, the J call TRBJ2-5, with TRBD1 as a possible D gene (5 bases). With 3 bases removed from V and 13 bases from J, the gap between germline ends came to 18 bases. The CDR3 is made up of 13 amino acids. Germline lookup yields CDR1 MNHNS and CDR2 SASEGT. The CDR3 coding sequence is TGTGCCAGCAGTGACCCCTCTTTCCGAAGGGGGTACTTC. This encodes CASSDPSFRRGYF.

V gene TRBV7-2 combines with J gene TRBJ1-1, with a possible D match to TRBD1 (6 bases). This CDR3 is built from 14 residues. Between the trimmed V and J ends, which lost 4 bases and 4 bases, there was a span of 13 bases. Germline V gene data show CDR1 as SGHTA and CDR2 as FQGNSA. In DNA form, the CDR3 reads TGTGCCAGCAGCTCCTCACAGGGAGGCACTGAAGCTTTCTTT. Its translation is CASSSSQGGTEAFF.

The chain is built from TRBV2 and TRBJ2-7, with D possibly being TRBD1 (6 bases). V shed 2 bases and J shed 2 bases, with 10 bases lying between them. CDR1 and CDR2 (germline): SNHLY, FYNNEI. This CDR3 is built from 14 residues. The CDR3 nucleotides are TGTGCCAGCAGTGAAAACAGGGTTACCTACGAGCAGTACTTC. Translating it yields CASSENRVTYEQYF.

This clone was counted only a few times. The chain has TRBV6-1 and TRBJ2-7; 8 bases map to TRBD2. The V segment lost 8 bases and the J segment 0 bases; nucleotides outside the gene matches: 6. The CDR3 loop spans 14 amino acids. Per the germline V gene, CDR1 is MNHNS and CDR2 is SASEGT. The CDR3: CASGEGTSSYEQYF. CDR3 in DNA: TGTGCCAGCGGAGAGGGGACTAGCTCCTACGAGCAGTACTTC.

This clone was seen a handful of times. The chain couples TRBV28 to TRBJ2-7; D is perhaps TRBD1 (6 bases). Germline V CDR1 and CDR2: MDHEN, SYDVKM. This CDR3 region has 12 residues. V lost 8 bases to trimming and J lost 4 bases, with 12 bases between them. The CDR3 loop reads CASRTGQYEQYF. The CDR3 nucleotides are TGTGCCAGCCGCACTGGACAGTACGAGCAGTACTTC.